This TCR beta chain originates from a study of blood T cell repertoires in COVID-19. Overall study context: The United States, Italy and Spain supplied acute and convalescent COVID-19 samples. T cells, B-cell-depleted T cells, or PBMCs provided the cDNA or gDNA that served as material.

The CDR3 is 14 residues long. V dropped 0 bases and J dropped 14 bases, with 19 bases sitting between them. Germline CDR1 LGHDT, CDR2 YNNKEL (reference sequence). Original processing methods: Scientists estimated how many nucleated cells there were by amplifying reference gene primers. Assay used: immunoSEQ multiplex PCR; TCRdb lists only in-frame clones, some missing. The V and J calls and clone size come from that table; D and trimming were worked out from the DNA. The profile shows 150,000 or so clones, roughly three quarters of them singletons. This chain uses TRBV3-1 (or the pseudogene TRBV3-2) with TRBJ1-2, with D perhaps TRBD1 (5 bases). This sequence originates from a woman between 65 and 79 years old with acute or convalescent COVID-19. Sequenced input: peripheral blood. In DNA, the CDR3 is TGTGCCAGCAGCCAAGAACCGGGGATTAGGGACTTTACCTTC. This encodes CASSQEPGIRDFTF.